In its sample, the clone carrying this T cell receptor (beta chain) was seen many times. What it binds is not known. This sample is drawn from a study of blood T cells in healthy people across ages. Study conclusions and caveats: Whereas aged donors had fewer naive CD4+ cells, long-lived donors had more of them and higher diversity.

With 3 bases removed from V and 0 bases from J, the gap between germline ends came to 11 bases. Germline lookup yields CDR1 DFQATT and CDR2 SNEGSKA (reference sequence). CDR3 length: 14 residues. Caucasian, healthy and from Russia, the donors were aged between about 6 and 90. A second about 7 to 12 cycle PCR used barcoded and J-beta primers. Paired-end reads containing CDR3 totaled no fewer than 3 million for each sample. TCRdb passed the 5' RACE reads through MiXCR, listing each CDR3 protein once. In the table there are hundreds of thousands of distinct CDR3 sequences, about 34% of which are singletons.

The material sequenced was blood. The V and J genes are TRBV20-1 and TRBJ1-2; tentatively, D is TRBD1 (6 bases). This TCR derives from a woman aged 80 or older in good health. The CDR3 here is CSASMDSTNYGYTF. CDR3 nucleotides: TGCAGTGCTAGTATGGACAGTACTAACTATGGCTACACCTTC.